The clone carrying this T cell receptor (beta chain) was counted ten times or more. The data are from a study of CD8+CD57+ T cells in acquired aplastic anemia. Only patients with CD8+CD57+ cell expansion on flow cytometry were chosen for sequencing. The V end was cut by 4 bases, the J end by 8 bases, with 11 bases between. CDR3 size: 12 residues. Germline V gene lookup returns CDR1 SNHLY and CDR2 FYNNEI. CDR3 and TCR beta VDJ profiling relied on genomic DNA as the template. TCRdb reprocessed the reads via MiXCR and lists one record per CDR3 protein. The sample consists of about 180,000 distinct CDR3 sequences, approximately 48% of them appearing once.

Sequenced material: sorted CD4+, CD8+, or CD8+CD57+ T cells (not recorded which) from PBMCs. This chain links TRBV2 with TRBJ1-1, with D hard to call. This sequence originates from a human donor with aplastic anemia. This CDR3 reads CASSVTSTEAFF. The CDR3 coding sequence is TGTGCCAGCAGTGTAACCAGCACCGAAGCTTTCTTT.